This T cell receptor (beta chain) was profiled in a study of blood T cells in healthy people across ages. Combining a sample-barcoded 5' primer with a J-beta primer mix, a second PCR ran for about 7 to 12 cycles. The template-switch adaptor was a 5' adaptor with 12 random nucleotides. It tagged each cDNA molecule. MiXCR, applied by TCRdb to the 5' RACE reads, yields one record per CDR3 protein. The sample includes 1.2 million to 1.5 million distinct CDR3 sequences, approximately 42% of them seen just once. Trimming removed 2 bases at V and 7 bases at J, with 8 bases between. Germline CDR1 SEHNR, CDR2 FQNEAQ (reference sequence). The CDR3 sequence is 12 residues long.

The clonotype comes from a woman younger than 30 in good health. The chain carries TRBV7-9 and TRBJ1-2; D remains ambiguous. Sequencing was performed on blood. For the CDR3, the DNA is TGTGCCAGCAGCTTAATGGCGTCTGGCTACACCTTC. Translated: CASSLMASGYTF.